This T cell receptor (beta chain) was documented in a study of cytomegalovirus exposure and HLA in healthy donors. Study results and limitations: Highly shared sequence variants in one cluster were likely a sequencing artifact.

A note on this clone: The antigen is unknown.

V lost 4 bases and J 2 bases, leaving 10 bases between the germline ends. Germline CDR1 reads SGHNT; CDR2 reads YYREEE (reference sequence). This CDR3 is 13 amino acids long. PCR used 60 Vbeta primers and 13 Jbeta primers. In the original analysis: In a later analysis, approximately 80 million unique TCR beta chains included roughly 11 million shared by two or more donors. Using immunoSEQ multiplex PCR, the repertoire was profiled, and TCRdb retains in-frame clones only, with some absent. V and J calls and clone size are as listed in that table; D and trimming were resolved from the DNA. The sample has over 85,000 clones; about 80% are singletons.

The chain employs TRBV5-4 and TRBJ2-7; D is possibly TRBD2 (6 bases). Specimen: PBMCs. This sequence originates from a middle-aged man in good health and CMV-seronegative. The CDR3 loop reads CASSAGGPYEQYF. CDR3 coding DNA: TGTGCCAGCAGCGCCGGGGGACCCTACGAGCAGTACTTC.